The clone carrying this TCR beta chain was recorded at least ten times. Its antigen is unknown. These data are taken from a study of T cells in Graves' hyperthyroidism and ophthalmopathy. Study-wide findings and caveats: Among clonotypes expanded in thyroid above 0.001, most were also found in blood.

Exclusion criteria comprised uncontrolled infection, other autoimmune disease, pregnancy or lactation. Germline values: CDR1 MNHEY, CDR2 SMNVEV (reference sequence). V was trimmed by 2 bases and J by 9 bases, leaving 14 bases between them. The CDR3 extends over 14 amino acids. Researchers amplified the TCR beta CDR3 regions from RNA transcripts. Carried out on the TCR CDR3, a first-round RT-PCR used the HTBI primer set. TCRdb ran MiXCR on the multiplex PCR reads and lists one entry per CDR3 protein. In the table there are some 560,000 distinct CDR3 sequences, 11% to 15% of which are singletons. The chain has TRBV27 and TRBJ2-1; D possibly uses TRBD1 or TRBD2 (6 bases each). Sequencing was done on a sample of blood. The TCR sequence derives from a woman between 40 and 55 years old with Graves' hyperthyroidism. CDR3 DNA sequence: TGTGCCAGCAGTTTAATGGGGGGCGCGGGTGAGCAGTTCTTC. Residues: CASSLMGGAGEQFF.